This TCR beta chain is drawn from a study of blood T cell repertoires in COVID-19. Profiling relied on immunoSEQ multiplex PCR, and the TCRdb table lists in-frame clones only, not all of them. The data hold under 150,000 clones, with around 85% observed a single time. This clone was detected only a few times. V was cut by 5 bases and J by 2 bases, with 16 bases left in between. The CDR3 length is 15 residues. The V gene's germline CDR1 is LGHNA and CDR2 YNFKEQ. This TCR derives from a woman aged 60-75 years with COVID-19, enrolled during active disease. The V and J genes are TRBV4-2 and TRBJ2-7; D is perhaps TRBD2 (5 bases). Sequencing was performed on peripheral blood. The DNA for the CDR3 is TGTGCCAGCAGCACCCCAGAAGGAGGAGCCTACGAGCAGTACTTC. Protein sequence: CASSTPEGGAYEQYF.